This T cell receptor (beta chain) originates from a study of control samples from healthy donors and cancer patients. Trimming pared 0 bases from V and 2 bases from J, leaving 14 bases between. The CDR3 is 16 residues long. From germline, CDR1 is LNHDA and CDR2 SQIVND (reference sequence). Libraries were prepared by immunoSEQ multiplex PCR; TCRdb keeps only in-frame clonotypes and omits some of them. The repertoire has about 34,000 clones, 93% of them found once; the top ten carry 1.5% to 2%. The TCR was taken from a middle-aged man with colorectal cancer. Material: PBMCs. V and J are TRBV19 and TRBJ2-7; unclear D gene. The CDR3 sequence is CASSIDSSGRPYEQYF. Here the CDR3 DNA reads TGTGCCAGTAGTATAGACTCCTCCGGACGTCCCTACGAGCAGTACTTC.